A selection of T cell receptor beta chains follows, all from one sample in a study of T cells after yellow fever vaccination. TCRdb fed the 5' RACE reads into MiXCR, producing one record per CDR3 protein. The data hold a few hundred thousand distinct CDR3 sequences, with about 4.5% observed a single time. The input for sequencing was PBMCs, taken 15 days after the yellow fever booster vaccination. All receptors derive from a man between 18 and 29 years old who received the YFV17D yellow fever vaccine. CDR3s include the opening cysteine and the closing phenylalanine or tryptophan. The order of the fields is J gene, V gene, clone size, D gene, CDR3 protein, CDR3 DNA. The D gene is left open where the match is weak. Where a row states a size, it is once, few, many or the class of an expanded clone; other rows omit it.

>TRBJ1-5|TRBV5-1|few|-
CASSYGSEDQPQHF
TGCGCCAGTTCATATGGGAGTGAAGATCAGCCCCAGCATTTT
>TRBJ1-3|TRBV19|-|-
CASQQGAGNTIYF
TGTGCCAGTCAACAGGGCGCAGGAAACACCATATATTTT
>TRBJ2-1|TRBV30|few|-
CAWSVQTQEQFF
TGTGCCTGGAGTGTACAAACGCAGGAGCAGTTCTTC
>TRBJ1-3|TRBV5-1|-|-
CASSLNTADGNTIYF
TGCGCCAGCAGCTTGAATACTGCGGATGGAAACACCATATATTTT
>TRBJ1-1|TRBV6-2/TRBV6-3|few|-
CASSYAGKTEAFF
TGTGCCAGCAGTTACGCCGGGAAAACTGAAGCTTTCTTT
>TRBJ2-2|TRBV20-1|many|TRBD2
CSARSLAGAPNTGELFF
TGCAGTGCTAGGTCACTAGCGGGCGCTCCGAACACCGGGGAGCTGTTTTTT
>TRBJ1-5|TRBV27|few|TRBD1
CASSQLRGSQPQHF
TGTGCCAGCAGTCAACTCAGGGGGTCTCAGCCCCAGCATTTT
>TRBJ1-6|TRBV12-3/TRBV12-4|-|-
CASSLSLGRNSPLHF
TGTGCCAGCAGTTTAAGCTTGGGGAGAAATTCACCCCTCCACTTT
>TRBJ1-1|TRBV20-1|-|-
CSANRSPEAFF
TGCAGTGCTAACAGATCCCCTGAAGCTTTCTTT
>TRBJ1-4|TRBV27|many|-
CASSPLSTNEKLFF
TGTGCCAGCAGTCCTCTTTCAACTAATGAAAAACTGTTTTTT
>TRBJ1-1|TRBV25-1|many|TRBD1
CASSEWGQEEAFF
TGTGCCAGCAGTGAATGGGGACAGGAAGAAGCTTTCTTT
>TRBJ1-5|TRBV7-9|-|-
CASSLDLGGNQPQHF
TGTGCCAGCAGCTTAGATCTTGGTGGGAATCAGCCCCAGCATTTT
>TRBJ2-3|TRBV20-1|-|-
CSAPLSGLRDTQYF
TGCAGTGCTCCCCTGAGCGGGTTAAGGGATACGCAGTATTTT
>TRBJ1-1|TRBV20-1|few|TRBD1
CSARETGTGDPEAFF
TGCAGTGCTAGGGAGACCGGGACAGGGGACCCTGAAGCTTTCTTT
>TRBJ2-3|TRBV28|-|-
CASSLSKTDTQYF
TGTGCCAGCAGTTTATCCAAAACAGATACGCAGTATTTT
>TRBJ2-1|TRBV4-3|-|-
CASSQAPDGYNEQFF
TGCGCCAGCAGCCAAGCCCCGGACGGATACAATGAGCAGTTCTTC
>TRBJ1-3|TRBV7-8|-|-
CASSQSPQGTFGTIYF
TGTGCCAGCAGTCAGTCCCCGCAGGGAACGTTTGGCACCATATATTTT
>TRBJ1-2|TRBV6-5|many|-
CASTEVLGLVGGYTF
TGTGCCAGCACGGAGGTGTTAGGCTTAGTGGGTGGCTACACCTTC
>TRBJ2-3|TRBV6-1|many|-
CASSDGQAHTDTQYF
TGTGCCAGCAGTGACGGGCAGGCCCACACAGATACGCAGTATTTT
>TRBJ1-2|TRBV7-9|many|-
CASSSRTVYGYTF
TGTGCCAGCAGCTCGAGGACAGTTTATGGCTACACCTTC
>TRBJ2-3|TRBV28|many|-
CASSLTGLTDTQYF
TGTGCCAGCAGTTTGACGGGGCTCACAGATACGCAGTATTTT
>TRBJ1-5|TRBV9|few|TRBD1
CASGETGSGNQPQHF
TGTGCCAGTGGGGAGACAGGGAGTGGCAATCAGCCCCAGCATTTT
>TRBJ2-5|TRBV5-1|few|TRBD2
CASSGGLGKETQYF
TGCGCCAGCAGCGGAGGACTAGGTAAAGAGACCCAGTACTTC
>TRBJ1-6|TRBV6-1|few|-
CASSESAGGSPLHF
TGTGCCAGCAGTGAATCGGCAGGAGGATCACCCCTCCACTTT
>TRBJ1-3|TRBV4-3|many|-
CASSQASSPVPRNTIYF
TGCGCCAGCAGCCAAGCTTCATCCCCAGTTCCCCGAAACACCATATATTTT
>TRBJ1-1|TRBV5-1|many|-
CASSLAGVGEAFF
TGCGCCAGCAGCTTGGCAGGAGTAGGGGAAGCTTTCTTT
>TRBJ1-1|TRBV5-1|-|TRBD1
CASSTTGVGTEAFF
TGCGCCAGCAGCACTACAGGGGTCGGCACTGAAGCTTTCTTT
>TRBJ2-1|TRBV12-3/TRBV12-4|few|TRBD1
CASRRTGANEQFF
TGTGCCAGCAGGCGAACAGGGGCCAATGAGCAGTTCTTC
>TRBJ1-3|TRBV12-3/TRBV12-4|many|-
CASSLTADNTIYF
TGTGCCAGCAGTTTAACCGCCGACAACACCATATATTTT
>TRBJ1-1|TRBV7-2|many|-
CASRPSPTEAFF
TGTGCCAGCAGACCGAGTCCCACTGAAGCTTTCTTT
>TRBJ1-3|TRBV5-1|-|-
CASSLSRGSGNTIYF
TGCGCCAGCAGCTTGAGCCGGGGATCTGGAAACACCATATATTTT
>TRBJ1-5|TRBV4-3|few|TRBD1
CASSQSARQGAQPQHF
TGCGCCAGCAGCCAGTCCGCCCGACAGGGGGCCCAGCCCCAGCATTTT
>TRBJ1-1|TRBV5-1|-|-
CASSPVGVLEAFF
TGCGCCAGCAGCCCGGTTGGGGTATTGGAAGCTTTCTTT